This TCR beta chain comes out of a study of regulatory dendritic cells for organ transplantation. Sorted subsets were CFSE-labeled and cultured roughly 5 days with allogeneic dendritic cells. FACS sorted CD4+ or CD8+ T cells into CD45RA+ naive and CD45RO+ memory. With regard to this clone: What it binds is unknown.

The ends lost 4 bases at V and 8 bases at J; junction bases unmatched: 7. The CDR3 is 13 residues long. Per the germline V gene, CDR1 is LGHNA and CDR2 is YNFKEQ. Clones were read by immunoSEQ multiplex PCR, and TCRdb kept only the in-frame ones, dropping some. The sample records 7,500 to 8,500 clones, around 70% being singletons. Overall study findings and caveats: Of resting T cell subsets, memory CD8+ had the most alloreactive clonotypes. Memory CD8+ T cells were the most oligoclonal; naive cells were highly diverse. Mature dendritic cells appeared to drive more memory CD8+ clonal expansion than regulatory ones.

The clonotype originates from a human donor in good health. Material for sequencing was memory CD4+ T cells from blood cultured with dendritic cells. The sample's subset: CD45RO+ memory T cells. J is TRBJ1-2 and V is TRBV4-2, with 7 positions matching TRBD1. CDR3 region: CASSPGQDQGYTF. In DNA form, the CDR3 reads TGTGCCAGCAGCCCTGGACAGGATCAAGGCTACACCTTC.